This T cell receptor beta chain was identified during a study of T cell clusters in autoimmune cytopenias. The CDR3 runs 14 residues. Per germline, CDR1 GTSNPN and CDR2 SVGIG (reference sequence). Comments on this clonotype: As yet, its antigen is unknown.

Study-level points and caveats: A dominant lymphoma-associated repertoire apparently masked the cluster-lack signature in secondary cytopenia versus chronic lymphocytic leukemia. TRB repertoire shifts in secondary cytopenia and chronic lymphocytic leukemia mostly reflected lymphoma, not autoimmunity. The T cell clusters came from computational analysis alone and lack functional validation.

TRB rearrangements were amplified by touch-down multiplex PCR with mixed TRB-A/B primers. TCRdb reanalyzed the multiplex PCR reads, giving one entry per CDR3 protein sequence and no DNA. The sample has roughly 15,000 distinct CDR3 sequences. TRB amplification used around 260 ng of peripheral blood genomic DNA. The sample was also linked to a second study, of T cell repertoires in aging, cancer and after chemotherapy.

The sequenced sample consisted of peripheral blood. J is TRBJ2-2 and V is TRBV30; the TCRdb D gene call, TRBD1, has no DNA to confirm it. This clonotype was obtained from a human donor in good health. CDR3 region: CAWRTGFLSGELFF.